The T cell receptor (beta chain) under discussion was sequenced for a study of cytomegalovirus exposure and HLA in healthy donors. The PCR used 60 Vbeta and 13 Jbeta primers. The repertoire was sequenced with immunoSEQ multiplex PCR; TCRdb's copy has only in-frame clones and lacks some. The data hold about 200,000 clones, with 60% to 80% observed a single time. Sequencing was carried out using PBMCs. This clonotype was obtained from a woman younger than 45 in good health and CMV-seronegative.

CDR3 sequence (DNA): TGCGCCAGCAGCCAAGCACTAGCGGGAGTACGGGATGAGCAGTTCTTC. Translating gives CASSQALAGVRDEQFF. The chain combines TRBV4-1 with TRBJ2-1, with 11 bases lining up with TRBD2. Germline assignment: CDR1 MGHRA and CDR2 YSYEKL. The V gene end was trimmed by 1 base and the J gene end by 8 bases; junction bases not matched to a gene: 7. The CDR3 runs to 16 residues.